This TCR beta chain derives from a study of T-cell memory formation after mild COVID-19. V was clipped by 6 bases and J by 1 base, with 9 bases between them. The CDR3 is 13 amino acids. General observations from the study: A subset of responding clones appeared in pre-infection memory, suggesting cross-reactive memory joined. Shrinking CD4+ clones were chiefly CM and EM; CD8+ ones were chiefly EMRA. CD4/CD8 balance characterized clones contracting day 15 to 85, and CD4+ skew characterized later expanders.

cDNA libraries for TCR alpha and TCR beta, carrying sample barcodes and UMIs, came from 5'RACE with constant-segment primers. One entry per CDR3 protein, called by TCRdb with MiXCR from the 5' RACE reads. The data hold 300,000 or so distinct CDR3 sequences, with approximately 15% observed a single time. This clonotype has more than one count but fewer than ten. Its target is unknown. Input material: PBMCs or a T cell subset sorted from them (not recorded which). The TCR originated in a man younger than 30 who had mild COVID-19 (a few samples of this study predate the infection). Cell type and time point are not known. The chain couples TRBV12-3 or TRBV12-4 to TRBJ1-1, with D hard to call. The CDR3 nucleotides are TGTGCCAGCAGGTCGTTCGGGAACACTGAAGCTTTCTTT. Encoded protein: CASRSFGNTEAFF.